This T cell receptor beta chain originates from a study of shared clonotypes between healthy human individuals (dated by TCRdb to 2018 to 2020). Turning to the overall study: A couple of women and three men aged 18 to 49 years were included in the cohort. Leukapheresis yielded between about 0.85 and 10 billion PBMCs per donor. To increase sequencing depth and limit assay-specific biases, TCR repertoire library preparation and sequencing were carried out by different laboratories using diverse techniques. For each donor, CD4 naive and CD4 memory were each run on three plates, CD8 naive on two plates, and CD8 memory on one plate. To estimate repertoire size and how much clonotype sharing occurs between individuals, the study deeply sequenced the blood TCR repertoires of about five healthy adults.

On the study overall, not on this receptor specifically: Sampling was restricted to blood, and TCR repertoires in tissue are likely to differ from TCR repertoires in blood. Naive subsets generally had larger estimated clonotype richness than memory subsets. Because the study included a small number of donors, the genetic and exposure-history diversity represented was limited. Clonotypes shared by all four sorted-subset donors showed higher generation probabilities than non-shared clonotypes. Sharing across several donors was observed for around 5% of naive CD4, about 4% of naive CD8, roughly 2.4% of memory CD4, and 0.4% of memory CD8 clonotypes. Incomplete sequencing was indicated by rarefaction of sorted-subset datasets, despite the large sequencing depth. Pairwise subsampling led to the expectation that sequencing depth would affect the degree of clonotype sharing among donors.

Its CDR3 holds 14 amino acids, cysteine through phenylalanine. Kept here is only the CDR3 DNA, which spans 42 bases and is read in frame from base 1. V lost 0 bases and J lost 4 bases; the stretch between them is 9 bases long. From a lookup of the germline V gene, CDR1 and CDR2 are MNHEY and SVGAGI. Healthy HIV-negative adults with no recently reported acute infections or vaccinations were included as donors. Every donor was a Caucasian adult residing in Nashville, Tennessee, USA. Magnetic negative selection was used to enrich CD4+ T cells, after which naive cells were positively selected on CD45RA and the negative fraction became the memory subset. After blood collection by leukapheresis, PBMCs were isolated using Ficoll-Histopaque density gradient centrifugation and then cryopreserved in the vapor phase of liquid nitrogen. Purity and quantity of every magnetically sorted T cell population were checked by analytical flow cytometry. From each sorted fraction, genomic DNA was isolated and quantified by UV absorbance on a Nanodrop 2000c.

Remarks on this clone: Its antigen is unknown. No quality values exist for individual bases; no much larger clone is one base distant.

Using the deep immunoSEQ assay, TCR CDR3 regions were amplified from genomic DNA by multiplex PCR. Genomic DNA extracted from each cell subset was distributed evenly over all wells of several immunoSEQ 96-well plates, and each plate served as one replicate. For sorted subsets, approximately 210 ng genomic DNA, equal to 30,000 or so T cell genomes, was loaded into each replicate PCR. The purified libraries were quantified using a Qubit 3.0 fluorometer, sized with a Bioanalyzer 2100, and then quantified again using the KAPA Library Quantification kit. Each immunoSEQ 96-well plate was sequenced on its own single-read 150-cycle Illumina NextSeq 550 flow cell. Per the authors' processing: Because the immunoSEQ output held only junctional sequences and lacked quality scores, the filtering could not match the filtering applied to full-length reads. To assign V/J genes and CDR3, sequences were annotated using PyIR, a Python wrapper for IgBLAST v1.9, with IMGT germline references. Reads were filtered out if the reads had weak V/J assignments (E-value above 1e-6), no CDR3, stop codons, out-of-frame junctions, or ambiguous translated residues. V3J clonotypes were defined as sequences sharing an identical inferred V gene, J gene, and CDR3 amino acid sequence. Percentage overlap between repertoires was computed as shared unique clonotypes divided by the size of the smaller repertoire. RTK rarefaction, the Chao1 estimator, and Recon v2.1 estimates of unobserved clonotypes were used to assess repertoire richness. For all TCRbeta clonotypes obtained by the gDNA method from four donors, generation probabilities were computed with OLGA. TCRdb re-hosts the immuneACCESS table, in-frame sequences only. Its copies lack some clones; in the studies checked, an unresolved V gene accounts for under half of them, and the cause for the rest is not known. That table supplies the V and J calls and clone size; D and trimming were determined from the DNA. In this sample the table shows over a million clones, about 75% of which occur a single time. Of the sample, roughly 1.5% falls within the top ten clones.

The rearranged segments are TRBV6-5 and TRBJ1-2; a tentative D call is TRBD1 (6 bases match). Input material: memory CD4+ T cells sorted from blood. In the paper's terms, the cell subset or site label means: CD45RA-negative fraction. The TCR was taken from a man between 18 and 29 years old in good health. The CDR3 in this case is CASSYSPTGYGYTF. DNA sequence: TGTGCCAGCAGTTACTCGCCGACAGGCTATGGCTACACCTTC.